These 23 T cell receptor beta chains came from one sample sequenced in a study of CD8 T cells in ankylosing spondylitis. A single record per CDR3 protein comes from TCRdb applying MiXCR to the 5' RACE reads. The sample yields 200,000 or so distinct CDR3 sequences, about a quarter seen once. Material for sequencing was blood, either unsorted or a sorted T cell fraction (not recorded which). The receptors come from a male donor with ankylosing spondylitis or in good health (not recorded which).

The CDR3 DNA reads as TGCAGTGCCCACGGGCCCTACCTTAATGAGCAGTTCTTC. This gives the protein CSAHGPYLNEQFF. V usage is TRBV20-1 and J usage is TRBJ2-1; D call uncertain. Trimming removed 6 bases from V and 7 bases from J, with 16 bases in between. The CDR3 is 13 residues long. The germline CDR1 and CDR2 sequences are DFQATT and SNEGSKA (reference sequence).

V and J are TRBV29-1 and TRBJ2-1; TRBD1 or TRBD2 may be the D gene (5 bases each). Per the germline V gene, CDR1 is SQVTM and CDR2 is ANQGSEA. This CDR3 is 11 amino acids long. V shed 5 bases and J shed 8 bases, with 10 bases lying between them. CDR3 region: CSVWGWDEQFF. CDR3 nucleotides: TGCAGCGTTTGGGGGTGGGATGAGCAGTTCTTC.

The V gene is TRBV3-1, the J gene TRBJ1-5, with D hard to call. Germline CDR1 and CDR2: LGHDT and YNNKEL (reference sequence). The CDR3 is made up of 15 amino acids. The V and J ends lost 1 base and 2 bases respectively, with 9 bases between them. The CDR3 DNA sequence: TGTGCCAGCAGCCAAGCCGCCGGGGGCAATCAGCCCCAGCATTTT. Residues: CASSQAAGGNQPQHF.

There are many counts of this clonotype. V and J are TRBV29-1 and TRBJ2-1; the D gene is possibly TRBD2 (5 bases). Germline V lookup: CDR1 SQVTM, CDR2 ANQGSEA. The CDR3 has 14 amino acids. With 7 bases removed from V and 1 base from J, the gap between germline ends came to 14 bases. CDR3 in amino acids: CSGRGSPSYNEQFF. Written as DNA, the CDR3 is TGCAGCGGGCGTGGGAGTCCATCCTACAATGAGCAGTTCTTC.

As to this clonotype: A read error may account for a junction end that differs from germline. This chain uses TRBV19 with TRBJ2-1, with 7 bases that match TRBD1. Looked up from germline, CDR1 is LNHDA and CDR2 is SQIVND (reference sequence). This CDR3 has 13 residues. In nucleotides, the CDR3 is TGTGCCAGTAGTATAGATAGGATAGGGACAGTCGTCTTC. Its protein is CASSIDRIGTVVF.

The CDR3 region has the DNA TGTGCCAGCTGGGGAGGCGTCTCCGTCCCTGGGGCCAACGTCCTGACTTTC. It encodes CASWGGVSVPGANVLTF. The chain couples TRBV12-3 or TRBV12-4 to TRBJ2-6; TRBD2 is a possible D gene (6 bases). V shed 8 bases and J shed 2 bases, with 19 bases lying between them. The CDR3 totals 17 residues.

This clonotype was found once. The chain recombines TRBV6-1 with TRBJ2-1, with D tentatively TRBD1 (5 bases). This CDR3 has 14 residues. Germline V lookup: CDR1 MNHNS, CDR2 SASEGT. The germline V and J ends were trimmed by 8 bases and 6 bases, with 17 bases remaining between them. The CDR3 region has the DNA TGTGCCAGCGGGAAGGGGTATTGGGGCAATGAGCAGTTCTTC. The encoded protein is CASGKGYWGNEQFF.

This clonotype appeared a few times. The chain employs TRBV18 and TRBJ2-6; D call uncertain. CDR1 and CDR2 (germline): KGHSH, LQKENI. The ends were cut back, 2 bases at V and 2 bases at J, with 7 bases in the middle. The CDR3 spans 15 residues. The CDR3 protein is CASSPGFAGANVLTF. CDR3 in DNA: TGTGCCAGCTCACCAGGGTTTGCTGGGGCCAACGTCCTGACTTTC.

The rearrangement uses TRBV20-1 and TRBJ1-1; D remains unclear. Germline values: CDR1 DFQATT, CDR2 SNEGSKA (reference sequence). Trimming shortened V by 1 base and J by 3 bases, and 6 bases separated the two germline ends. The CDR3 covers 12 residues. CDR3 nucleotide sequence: TGCAGTGCTAGAGCGGGTTACACTGAAGCTTTCTTT. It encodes CSARAGYTEAFF.

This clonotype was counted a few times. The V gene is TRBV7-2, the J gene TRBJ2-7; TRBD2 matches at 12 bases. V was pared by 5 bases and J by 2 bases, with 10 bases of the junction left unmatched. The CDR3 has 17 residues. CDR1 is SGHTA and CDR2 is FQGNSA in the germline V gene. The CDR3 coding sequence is TGTGCCAGCAGCCGTAGGACTAGCGGGACACCTACCTACGAGCAGTACTTC. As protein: CASSRRTSGTPTYEQYF.

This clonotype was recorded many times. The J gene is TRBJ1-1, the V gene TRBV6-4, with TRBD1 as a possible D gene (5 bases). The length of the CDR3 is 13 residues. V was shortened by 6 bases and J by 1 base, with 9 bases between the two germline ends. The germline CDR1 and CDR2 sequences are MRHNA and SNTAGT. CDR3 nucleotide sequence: TGTGCCAGCAGCGCTACAGGGAACACTGAAGCTTTCTTT. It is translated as CASSATGNTEAFF.

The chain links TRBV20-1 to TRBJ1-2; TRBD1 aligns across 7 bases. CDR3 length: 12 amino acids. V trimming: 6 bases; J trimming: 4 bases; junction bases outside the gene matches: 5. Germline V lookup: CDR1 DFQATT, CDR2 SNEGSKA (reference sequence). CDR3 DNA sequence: TGCAGTGCAGGACAGGAAGTCTATGGCTACACCTTC. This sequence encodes CSAGQEVYGYTF.

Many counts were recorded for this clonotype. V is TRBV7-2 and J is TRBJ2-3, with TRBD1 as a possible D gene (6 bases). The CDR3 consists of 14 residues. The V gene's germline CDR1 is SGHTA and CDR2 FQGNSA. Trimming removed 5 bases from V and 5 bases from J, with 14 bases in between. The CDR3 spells CASSPRPQGDTQYF. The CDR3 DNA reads TGTGCCAGCAGCCCACGACCACAGGGAGATACGCAGTATTTT.

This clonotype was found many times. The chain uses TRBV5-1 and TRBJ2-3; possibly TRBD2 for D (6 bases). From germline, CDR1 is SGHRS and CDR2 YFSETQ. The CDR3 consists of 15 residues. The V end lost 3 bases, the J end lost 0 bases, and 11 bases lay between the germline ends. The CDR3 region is CASSSTSRSTDTQYF. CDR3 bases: TGCGCCAGCAGCTCCACTAGCAGGAGCACAGATACGCAGTATTTT.

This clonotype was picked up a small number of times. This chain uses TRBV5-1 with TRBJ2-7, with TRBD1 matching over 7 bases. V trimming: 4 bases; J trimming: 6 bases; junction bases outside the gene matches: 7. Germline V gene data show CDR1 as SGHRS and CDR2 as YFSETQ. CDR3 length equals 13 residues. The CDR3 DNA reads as TGCGCCAGCAGCCTGAGGGCAGGGGGCGAGCAGTACTTC. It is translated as CASSLRAGGEQYF.

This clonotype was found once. The CDR3: CASSWRGEEQYF. DNA of the CDR3: TGCGCCAGCAGCTGGAGAGGGGAGGAGCAGTACTTC. The rearrangement links TRBV5-1 to TRBJ2-7, with D perhaps given as TRBD1 or TRBD2 (5 bases each). Germline assignment: CDR1 SGHRS and CDR2 YFSETQ. With 3 bases removed from V and 7 bases from J, the gap between germline ends came to 11 bases. The CDR3 is 12 residues long. The full variable domain, completed using reference TRBV5-1 and TRBJ2-7, is KAGVTQTPRYLIKTRGQQVTLSCSPISGHRSVSWYQQTPGQGLQFLFEYFSETQRNKGNFPGRFSGRQFSNSRSEMNVSTLELGDSALYLCASSWRGEEQYFGPGTRLTVT.

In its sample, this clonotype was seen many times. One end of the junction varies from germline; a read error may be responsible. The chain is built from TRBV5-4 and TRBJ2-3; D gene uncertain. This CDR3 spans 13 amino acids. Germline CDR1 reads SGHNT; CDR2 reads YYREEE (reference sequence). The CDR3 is CTSSRDTTDTQYF. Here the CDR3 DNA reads TGTACCAGCAGCCGTGATACGACAGATACGCAGTATTTT.

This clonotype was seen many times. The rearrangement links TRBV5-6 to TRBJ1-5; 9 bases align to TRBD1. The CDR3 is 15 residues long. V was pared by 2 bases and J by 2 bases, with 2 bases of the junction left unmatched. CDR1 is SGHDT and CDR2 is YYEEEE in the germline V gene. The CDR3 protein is CASSFRDRGNQPQHF. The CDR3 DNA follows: TGTGCCAGCAGCTTCCGGGACAGGGGCAATCAGCCCCAGCATTTT. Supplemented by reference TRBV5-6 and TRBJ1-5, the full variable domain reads DAGVTQSPTHLIKTRGQQVTLRCSPKSGHDTVSWYQQALGQGPQFIFQYYEEEERQRGNFPDRFSGHQFPNYSSELNVNALLLGDSALYLCASSFRDRGNQPQHFGDGTRLSIL.

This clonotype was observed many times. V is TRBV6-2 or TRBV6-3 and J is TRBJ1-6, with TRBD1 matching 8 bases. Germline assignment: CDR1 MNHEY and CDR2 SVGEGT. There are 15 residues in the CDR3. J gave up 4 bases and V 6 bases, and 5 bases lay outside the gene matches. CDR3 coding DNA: TGTGCCAGCAGAACAGGGGGATTGTATAATTCACCCCTCCACTTT. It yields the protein CASRTGGLYNSPLHF.

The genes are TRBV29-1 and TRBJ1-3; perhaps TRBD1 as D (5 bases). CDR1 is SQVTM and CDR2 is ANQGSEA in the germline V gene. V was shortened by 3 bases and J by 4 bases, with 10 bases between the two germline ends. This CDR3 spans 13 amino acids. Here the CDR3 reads CSVESGDGNTIYF. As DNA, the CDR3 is TGCAGCGTTGAGTCCGGGGACGGAAACACCATATATTTT. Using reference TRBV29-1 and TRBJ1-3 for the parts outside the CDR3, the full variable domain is SAVISQKPSRDICQRGTSLTIQCQVDSQVTMMFWYRQQPGQSLTLIATANQGSEATYESGFVIDKFPISRPNLTFSTLTVSNMSPEDSSIYLCSVESGDGNTIYFGEGSWLTVV.

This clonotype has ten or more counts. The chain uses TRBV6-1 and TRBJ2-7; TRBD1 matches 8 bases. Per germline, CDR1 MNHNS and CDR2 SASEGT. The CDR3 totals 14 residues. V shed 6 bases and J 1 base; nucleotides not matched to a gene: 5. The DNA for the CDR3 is TGTGCCAGCAGCAGGGACAGGAAGTCCTACGAGCAGTACTTC. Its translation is CASSRDRKSYEQYF.

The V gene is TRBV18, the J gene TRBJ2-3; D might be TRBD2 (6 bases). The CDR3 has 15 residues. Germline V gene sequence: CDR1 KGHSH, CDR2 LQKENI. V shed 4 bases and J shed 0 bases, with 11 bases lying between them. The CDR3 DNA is TGTGCCAGCTCACTCTCCCTAGCGAGCACAGATACGCAGTATTTT. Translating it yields CASSLSLASTDTQYF.

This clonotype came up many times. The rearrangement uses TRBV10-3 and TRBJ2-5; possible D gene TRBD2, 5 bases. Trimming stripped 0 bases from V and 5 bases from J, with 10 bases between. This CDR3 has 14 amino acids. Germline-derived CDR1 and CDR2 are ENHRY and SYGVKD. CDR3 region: CAISESRVSETQYF. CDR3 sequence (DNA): TGTGCCATCAGTGAGTCGAGGGTTTCGGAGACCCAGTACTTC.